The next 21 T cell receptor beta chains were all read from a single sample in a study of early T cells in non-severe SARS-CoV-2 infection. One entry per CDR3 protein, called by TCRdb with MiXCR from the 5' RACE reads. Of 55,000 to 70,000 distinct CDR3 sequences listed, less than 5% are singletons. The source material was whole blood. The receptor source for this set is an adult who was a healthcare worker with PCR-confirmed SARS-CoV-2 infection or an uninfected control (not recorded which).

This clonotype was recorded at least ten times. This chain joins TRBV9 and TRBJ2-1; 11 bases map to TRBD2. The CDR3 runs 16 residues. V was pared by 2 bases and J by 5 bases, with 6 bases of the junction left unmatched. In germline, CDR1 is SGDLS, CDR2 YYNGEE. CDR3 coding DNA: TGTGCCAGCAGCGTCGGGACTAGCGGCCCCAACAATGAGCAGTTCTTC. Translation gives CASSVGTSGPNNEQFF.

This clonotype was seen at least ten times. The genes are TRBV28 and TRBJ2-5; TRBD2 matches at 9 bases. This CDR3 contains 14 residues. CDR1 and CDR2 from the germline V gene are MDHEN and SYDVKM. Trimming cost V 6 bases and J 2 bases; bases outside gene matches: 4. In DNA, the CDR3 is TGTGCCAGCAGGCCCCTAGCGGGACAAGAGACCCAGTACTTC. Its protein is CASRPLAGQETQYF.

This clonotype was counted between two and nine times. This chain links TRBV7-6 with TRBJ2-1, with a possible D match to TRBD2 (6 bases). V lost 0 bases and J lost 4, with 10 bases in between. CDR1 SGHVS and CDR2 FNYEAQ come from the germline V gene. This CDR3 region has 15 residues. CDR3 loop: CASSLARGTYNEQFF. The CDR3 nucleotides read TGTGCCAGCAGCTTAGCGCGCGGGACTTACAATGAGCAGTTCTTC.

This clonotype was seen at least ten times. CDR3: CASSNPAQGSDTQYF. Here the CDR3 DNA reads TGTGCCAGCAGCAATCCCGCACAGGGGTCAGATACGCAGTATTTT. The chain couples TRBV7-9 to TRBJ2-3, with 7 bases lining up with TRBD1. Germline V CDR1 and CDR2: SEHNR, FQNEAQ (reference sequence). This CDR3 has 15 residues. J lost 4 bases, V lost 5 bases, and 9 bases had no gene match.

This clonotype was counted at least ten times. This CDR3 is CASSQAWDGYTF. The CDR3 DNA sequence: TGTGCCAGCAGCCAAGCATGGGATGGCTACACCTTC. This sequence joins TRBV3-1 and TRBJ1-2, with D uncertain. Germline assignment: CDR1 LGHDT and CDR2 YNNKEL (reference sequence). The V end lost 1 base, the J end lost 6 bases, and 6 bases lay between the germline ends. The CDR3 totals 12 residues.

This clonotype appeared many times. V usage is TRBV10-3 and J usage is TRBJ2-3; 11 bases agree with TRBD2. Germline-derived CDR1 and CDR2 are ENHRY and SYGVKD. The length of the CDR3 is 17 residues. With V trimmed by 0 bases and J by 2 bases, 4 bases remained unmatched. The CDR3 spells CAISESELAGDTDTQYF. DNA for the CDR3: TGTGCCATCAGTGAGTCTGAACTAGCGGGGGACACAGATACGCAGTATTTT.

The chain links TRBV20-1 to TRBJ2-7; 7 bases fit TRBD2. The germline CDR1 and CDR2 sequences are DFQATT and SNEGSKA (reference sequence). With 3 bases clipped from V and 2 bases from J, the junction kept 4 bases outside the gene matches. The CDR3 length is 13 residues. The CDR3 nucleotides are TGCAGTGCTAGTCCTAGCGGAACCTACGAGCAGTACTTC. This translates into CSASPSGTYEQYF.

This clonotype has only a few counts. This chain uses TRBV5-6 with TRBJ1-1; D remains unclear. Trimming shortened V by 4 bases and J by 7 bases, and 14 bases separated the two germline ends. Per germline, CDR1 SGHDT and CDR2 YYEEEE. The CDR3 has 13 residues. CDR3: CASSPPLQSEAFF. As DNA, the CDR3 is TGTGCCAGCAGCCCACCCTTGCAGAGTGAAGCTTTCTTT.

V usage is TRBV20-1 and J usage is TRBJ2-1; 7 nucleotides agree with TRBD1. The V gene end was trimmed by 6 bases and the J gene end by 2 bases; junction bases not matched to a gene: 7. The CDR3 loop spans 14 amino acids. Germline V gene sequence: CDR1 DFQATT, CDR2 SNEGSKA (reference sequence). This chain's CDR3 is CSAQRGRTYNEQFF. The CDR3 region has the DNA TGCAGTGCCCAGAGGGGGCGAACCTACAATGAGCAGTTCTTC.

This clonotype was found many times. The chain carries TRBV5-1 and TRBJ2-1; 12 nucleotides align to TRBD1. V lost 3 bases to trimming and J lost 8 bases; unmatched junction nucleotides: 6. The germline gives CDR1 SGHRS, CDR2 YFSETQ. This CDR3 is built from 15 residues. CDR3 DNA: TGCGCCAGCAGCTGGACCGGGACAGGGGGCGATGAGCAGTTCTTC. This encodes CASSWTGTGGDEQFF.

This clonotype showed up many times. The rearrangement links TRBV14 to TRBJ2-3; 9 nucleotides match TRBD2. The trim removed 0 bases at V and 3 bases at J, leaving 16 bases unmatched. The germline V gene encodes CDR1 SGHDN and CDR2 FVKESK. CDR3 size: 20 residues. The CDR3: CASSQDPVLVAGEWTDTQYF. The CDR3 coding sequence is TGTGCCAGCAGCCAAGATCCTGTGTTGGTAGCGGGAGAATGGACAGATACGCAGTATTTT.

This clonotype was observed a handful of times. The chain joins TRBV7-9 to TRBJ2-3, with D possibly TRBD2 on 5 matching bases. Germline CDR1 is SEHNR and CDR2 is FQNEAQ (reference sequence). The CDR3 contains 14 residues. V was cut by 1 base and J by 6 bases, with 11 bases left in between. The CDR3 sequence: CASSLGTSHDTQYF. CDR3 bases: TGTGCCAGCAGCTTAGGGACTTCGCACGATACGCAGTATTTT.

This clonotype was detected many times. The chain is built from TRBV7-9 and TRBJ2-5; D gene ambiguous. The CDR3 has 14 residues. Germline CDR1 reads SEHNR; CDR2 reads FQNEAQ (reference sequence). The V and J ends lost 3 bases and 4 bases respectively, with 12 bases between them. The DNA of the CDR3 is TGTGCCAGCAGCTTTGGGTATGGTGGAGAGACCCAGTACTTC. Amino acids: CASSFGYGGETQYF.

This clonotype appeared a few times. The rearrangement uses TRBV20-1 and TRBJ2-7, with D hard to call. V was cut by 3 bases and J by 3 bases, with 6 bases left in between. The germline V gene encodes CDR1 DFQATT and CDR2 SNEGSKA (reference sequence). This CDR3 has 11 residues. The CDR3 sequence is CSARESYEQYF. The DNA for the CDR3 is TGCAGTGCTAGGGAAAGCTACGAGCAGTACTTC.

In its sample, this clonotype was seen many times. The gene calls are TRBV15 and TRBJ2-6; D is ambiguous. V was shortened by 0 bases and J by 1 base, with 7 bases between the two germline ends. CDR1 and CDR2 (germline): LNHNV, YYDKDF (reference sequence). The CDR3 consists of 16 residues. CDR3 protein: CATSREVRSGANVLTF. The CDR3 DNA follows: TGTGCCACCAGCAGAGAGGTCCGGTCTGGGGCCAACGTCCTGACTTTC.

The chain couples TRBV7-2 to TRBJ1-1; the D gene is possibly TRBD1 (5 bases). Germline assignment: CDR1 SGHTA and CDR2 FQGNSA. CDR3 length equals 14 residues. Deletions cut 5 bases from V and 4 bases from J, with 14 bases between. CDR3 nucleotides: TGTGCCAGCAGCATAACAGGAGTGGGCACTGAAGCTTTCTTT. Amino acid sequence: CASSITGVGTEAFF. The full variable domain, rest sourced from reference TRBV7-2 and TRBJ1-1, is GAGVSQSPSNKVTEKGKDVELRCDPISGHTALYWYRQSLGQGLEFLIYFQGNSAPDKSGLPSDRFSAERTGGSVSTLTIQRTQQEDSAVYLCASSITGVGTEAFFGQGTRLTVV.

The genes are TRBV5-1 and TRBJ2-7; D not resolved. Germline CDR1 and CDR2: SGHRS and YFSETQ. This CDR3 contains 13 residues. Trimming removed 0 bases from V and 4 bases from J, with 8 bases in between. In nucleotides, the CDR3 is TGCGCCAGCAGCTTGGTCGACGGGTACGAGCAGTACTTC. Translation: CASSLVDGYEQYF. The variable domain in full, completed from reference TRBV5-1 and TRBJ2-7, reads KAGVTQTPRYLIKTRGQQVTLSCSPISGHRSVSWYQQTPGQGLQFLFEYFSETQRNKGNFPGRFSGRQFSNSRSEMNVSTLELGDSALYLCASSLVDGYEQYFGPGTRLTVT.

This clonotype was seen ten or more times. The chain recombines TRBV2 with TRBJ2-5; D is ambiguous. Trimming shortened V by 4 bases and J by 5 bases, and 14 bases separated the two germline ends. Per the germline V gene, CDR1 is SNHLY and CDR2 is FYNNEI. This CDR3 comprises 14 residues. The CDR3 here is CASSVGTLRETQYF. The CDR3 region has the DNA TGTGCCAGCAGTGTAGGCACCCTGAGGGAGACCCAGTACTTC.

This clonotype was seen a few times. The chain links TRBV7-3 to TRBJ1-4; D ambiguous. Deletions cut 1 base from V and 0 bases from J, with 6 bases between. This CDR3 comprises 15 residues. Germline CDR1 is SGHTA and CDR2 is FQGTGA. The CDR3 here is CASSLNITTNEKLFF. As DNA, the CDR3 is TGTGCCAGCAGCTTAAACATCACAACTAATGAAAAACTGTTTTTT.

For the CDR3, the DNA is TGTGCCACCAGCATCTGGGCAGGGTCGCGCGAGCAGTACTTC. Its translation: CATSIWAGSREQYF. The chain carries TRBV15 and TRBJ2-7; TRBD1 might be the D (5 bases). The V and J ends lost 4 bases and 6 bases respectively, with 16 bases between them. Germline CDR1 LNHNV, CDR2 YYDKDF (reference sequence). The length of the CDR3 is 14 residues.

The V call is TRBV11-2, the J call TRBJ2-3, with D unresolved. There are 13 residues in the CDR3. V lost 5 bases and J lost 3, with 9 bases in between. Germline CDR1 reads SGHAT; CDR2 reads FQNNGV. The CDR3 region has the DNA TGTGCCAGCAGCACGGATGAGACAGATACGCAGTATTTT. Its translation is CASSTDETDTQYF.